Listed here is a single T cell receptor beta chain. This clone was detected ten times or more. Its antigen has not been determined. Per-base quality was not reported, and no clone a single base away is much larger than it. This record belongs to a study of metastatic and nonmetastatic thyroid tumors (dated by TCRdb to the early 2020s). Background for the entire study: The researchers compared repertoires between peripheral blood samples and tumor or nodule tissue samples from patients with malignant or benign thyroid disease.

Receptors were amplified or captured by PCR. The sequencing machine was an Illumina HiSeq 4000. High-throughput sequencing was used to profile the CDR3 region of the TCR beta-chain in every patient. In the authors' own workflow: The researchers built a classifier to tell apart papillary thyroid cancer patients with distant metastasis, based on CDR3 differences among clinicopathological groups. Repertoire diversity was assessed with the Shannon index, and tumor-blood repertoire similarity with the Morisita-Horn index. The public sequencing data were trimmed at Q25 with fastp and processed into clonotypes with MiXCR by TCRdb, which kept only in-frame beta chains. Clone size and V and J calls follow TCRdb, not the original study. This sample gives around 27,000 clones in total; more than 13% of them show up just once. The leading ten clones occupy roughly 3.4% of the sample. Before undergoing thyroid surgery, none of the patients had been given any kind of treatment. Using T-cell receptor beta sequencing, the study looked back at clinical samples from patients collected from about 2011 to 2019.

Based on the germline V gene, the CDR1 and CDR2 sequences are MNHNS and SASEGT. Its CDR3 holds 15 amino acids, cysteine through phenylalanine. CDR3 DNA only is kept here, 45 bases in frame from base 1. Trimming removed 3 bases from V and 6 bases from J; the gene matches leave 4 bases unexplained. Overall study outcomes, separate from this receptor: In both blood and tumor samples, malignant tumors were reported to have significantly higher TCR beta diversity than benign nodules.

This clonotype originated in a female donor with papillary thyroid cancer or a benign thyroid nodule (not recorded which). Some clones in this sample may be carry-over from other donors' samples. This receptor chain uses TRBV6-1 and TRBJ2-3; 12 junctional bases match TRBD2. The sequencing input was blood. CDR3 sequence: CASSETSGSYDTQYF. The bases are TGTGCCAGCAGTGAGACTAGCGGGAGTTATGATACGCAGTATTTT.